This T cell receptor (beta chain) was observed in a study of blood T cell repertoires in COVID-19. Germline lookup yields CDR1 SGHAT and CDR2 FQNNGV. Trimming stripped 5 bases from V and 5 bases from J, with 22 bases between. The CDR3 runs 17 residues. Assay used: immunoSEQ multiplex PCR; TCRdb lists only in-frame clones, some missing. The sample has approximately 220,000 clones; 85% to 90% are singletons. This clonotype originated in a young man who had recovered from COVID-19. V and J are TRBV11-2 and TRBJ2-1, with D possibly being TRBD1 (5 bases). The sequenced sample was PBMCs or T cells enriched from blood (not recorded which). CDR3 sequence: CASSLFPDTEGDNEQFF. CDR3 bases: TGTGCCAGCAGCCTATTCCCGGATACGGAAGGGGACAATGAGCAGTTCTTC.